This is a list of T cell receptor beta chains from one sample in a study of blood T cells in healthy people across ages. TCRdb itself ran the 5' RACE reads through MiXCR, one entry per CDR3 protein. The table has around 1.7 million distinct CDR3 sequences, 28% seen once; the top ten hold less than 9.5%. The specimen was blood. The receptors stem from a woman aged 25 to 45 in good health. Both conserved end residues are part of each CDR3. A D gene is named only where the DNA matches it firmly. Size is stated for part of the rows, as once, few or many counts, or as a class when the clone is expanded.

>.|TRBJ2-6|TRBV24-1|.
TGTGCCTCCACGGGGACTGCGAGCTCTGGGGCCAACGTCCTGACTTTC
CASTGTASSGANVLTF
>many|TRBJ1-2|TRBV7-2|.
TGTGCCAGCAGCTTAGATCAGGGAGGCTATGGCTACACCTTC
CASSLDQGGYGYTF
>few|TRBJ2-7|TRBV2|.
TGTGCCAGCAGTCCAGAGTTCGAGCAGTACTTC
CASSPEFEQYF
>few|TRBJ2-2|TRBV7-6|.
TGTGCCAGCAGCTTAAACAGGGTGAACACCGGGGAGCTGTTTTTT
CASSLNRVNTGELFF
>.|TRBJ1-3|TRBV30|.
TGTGCCTGGAGATTCAGGGGATCTGGAAACACCATATATTTT
CAWRFRGSGNTIYF
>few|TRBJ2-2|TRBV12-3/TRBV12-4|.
TGTGCCAGCAGCCCGCTGGCGGGGGCACTCACCGGGGAGCTGTTTTTT
CASSPLAGALTGELFF
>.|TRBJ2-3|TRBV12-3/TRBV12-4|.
TGTGCCAGCAAATGGATTTCCGCCAGCACAGATACGCAGTATTTT
CASKWISASTDTQYF
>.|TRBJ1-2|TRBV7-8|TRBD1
TGTGCCAACAGCTTAGGTGGCGGGACAGCTAACTATGGCTACACCTTC
CANSLGGGTANYGYTF
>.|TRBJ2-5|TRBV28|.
TGTGCCAGCAGTGACGGGATTGGGGAAGAGACCCAGTACTTC
CASSDGIGEETQYF
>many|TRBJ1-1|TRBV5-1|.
TGCGCCAGCAGCTTCCAAGGGTCGGGTGAAGCTTTCTTT
CASSFQGSGEAFF
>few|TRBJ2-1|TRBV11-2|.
TGTGCCAGCAGCCGTCCGGGCTCCTACAATGAGCAGTTCTTC
CASSRPGSYNEQFF
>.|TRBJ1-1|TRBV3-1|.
TGTGCCAGCAGCCAAGATACAGGGTGGGTTACTGAAGCTTTCTTT
CASSQDTGWVTEAFF
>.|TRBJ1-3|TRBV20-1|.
TGCAGTGCTAGAGTTTCCCCTGGAAACACCATATATTTT
CSARVSPGNTIYF
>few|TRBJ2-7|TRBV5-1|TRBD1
TGCGCCAGCAGCGGACACACAGGGGACGAGCAGTACTTC
CASSGHTGDEQYF
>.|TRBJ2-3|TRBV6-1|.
TGTGCCAGCAGTTCGGAGAGGGAGGATACGCAGTATTTT
CASSSEREDTQYF
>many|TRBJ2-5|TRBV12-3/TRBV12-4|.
TGTGCCAGCAGTTTAGGTGGGTCAACGGAGACCCAGTACTTC
CASSLGGSTETQYF
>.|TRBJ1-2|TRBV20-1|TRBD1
TGCAGTGCTCGGGACAGGAGGACTACTAACTATGGCTACACCTTC
CSARDRRTTNYGYTF
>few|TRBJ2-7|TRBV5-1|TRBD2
TGCGCCAGCAGCCCGGGGGGAGGGGAGAGCGAGCAGTACTTC
CASSPGGGESEQYF
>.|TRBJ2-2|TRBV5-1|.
TGCGCCAGCAGCTTCGAGGCAGCCACCGGGGAGCTGTTTTTT
CASSFEAATGELFF
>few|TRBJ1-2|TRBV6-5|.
TGTGCCACGGCGCGGACCGGCGGGGGTCGTTATGGCTACACCTTC
CATARTGGGRYGYTF
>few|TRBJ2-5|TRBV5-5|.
TGTGCCAGCAGCTGGAGGACAGGAGGGGAGACCCAGTACTTC
CASSWRTGGETQYF
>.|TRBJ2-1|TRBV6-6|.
TGTGCCAGCAGAGAGCCACCGGATGAGCAGTTCTTC
CASREPPDEQFF
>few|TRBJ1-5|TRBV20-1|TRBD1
TGCAGTGCCATAGAGGGGACAGGGGGCGTCGGGGAAGACCAGCCCCAGCATTTT
CSAIEGTGGVGEDQPQHF
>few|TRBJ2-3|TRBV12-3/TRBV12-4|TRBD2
TGTGCCAGCAGTCCCATAGCGGGGGCGGCGGGCACAGATACGCAGTATTTT
CASSPIAGAAGTDTQYF
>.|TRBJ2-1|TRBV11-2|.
TGTGCCAGCAGCCCTGACAGGCCCTCCTACAATGAGCAGTTCTTC
CASSPDRPSYNEQFF